These T cell receptor beta chains were read from a single sample in a study of spatial heterogeneity in lung cancer. TCRdb re-called the 5' RACE reads through MiXCR, storing one row per CDR3 protein. The table includes roughly 24,000 distinct CDR3 sequences, about a tenth detected once. The input for sequencing was PBMCs, taken at follow-up. The receptor set was obtained from a male donor with early-stage non-small cell lung cancer. CDR3s include the opening cysteine and the closing phenylalanine or tryptophan. The D gene is left open where the match is weak. A row's size may be missing; if present it is once, few, many or a size class.

clone size | J gene | D gene | V gene | CDR3 protein | CDR3 DNA
- | TRBJ2-2 | TRBD2 | TRBV12-5 | CASGQLAGGPTGELFF | TGTGCTAGTGGACAACTAGCGGGGGGGCCCACCGGGGAGCTGTTTTTT
- | TRBJ1-4 | - | TRBV4-1 | CASSQSPRTPLDATNEKLFF | TGCGCCAGCAGCCAATCTCCGAGGACTCCCCTAGACGCAACTAATGAAAAACTGTTTTTT
- | TRBJ2-3 | TRBD1 | TRBV24-1 | CATSGGQGASTDTQYF | TGTGCCACCAGTGGGGGACAGGGGGCGAGCACAGATACGCAGTATTTT
many | TRBJ2-7 | - | TRBV3-1 | CASSGGASFYF | TGTGCCAGCAGTGGCGGGGCCAGCTTCTACTTC
- | TRBJ1-1 | TRBD1 | TRBV7-9 | CASSQGVFAEAFF | TGTGCCAGCAGCCAGGGGGTCTTCGCTGAAGCTTTCTTT
many | TRBJ1-5 | TRBD1 | TRBV6-1 | CASSAPDRAYQPQHF | TGTGCCAGCAGTGCTCCCGACAGGGCCTATCAGCCCCAGCATTTT
many | TRBJ2-3 | - | TRBV29-1 | CSVASGDTDTQYF | TGCAGCGTTGCTTCGGGGGACACAGATACGCAGTATTTT
- | TRBJ2-1 | - | TRBV2 | CASSLLPGQYNEQFF | TGTGCCAGCAGCCTCCTCCCAGGACAGTACAATGAGCAGTTCTTC
few | TRBJ2-2 | TRBD1 | TRBV6-2/TRBV6-3 | CASSYPQGRELFF | TGTGCCAGCAGTTACCCACAGGGGCGGGAGCTGTTTTTT
few | TRBJ1-6 | TRBD1 | TRBV19 | CASSRDRRVNSYNSPLHF | TGTGCCAGTAGCCGGGACAGGAGGGTTAACTCCTATAATTCACCCCTCCACTTT
- | TRBJ2-3 | - | TRBV6-5 | CASSTSDTQYF | TGTGCCAGCAGTACATCAGATACGCAGTATTTT
- | TRBJ2-7 | TRBD2 | TRBV10-3 | CAIRGLAGSYEQYF | TGTGCCATCAGGGGACTAGCAGGGTCCTACGAACAGTACTTC
many | TRBJ2-1 | - | TRBV20-1 | CSAKRASYNEQFF | TGCAGTGCGAAGAGGGCTTCTTACAATGAGCAGTTCTTC
- | TRBJ2-1 | TRBD1 | TRBV6-2/TRBV6-3 | CASSYPGTGDNEQFF | TGTGCCAGCAGTTACCCCGGGACAGGAGACAATGAGCAGTTCTTC
- | TRBJ2-1 | - | TRBV15 | CATSRDALRGEQFF | TGTGCCACCAGCAGAGATGCATTACGGGGTGAGCAGTTCTTC
many | TRBJ2-7 | - | TRBV2 | CASSENEVTRVYEQYF | TGTGCCAGCAGTGAGAATGAGGTGACTAGGGTCTACGAGCAGTACTTC
many | TRBJ2-2 | TRBD1 | TRBV7-2 | CASRDRVRELFF | TGTGCCAGCAGGGACAGGGTCCGGGAGCTGTTTTTT
- | TRBJ1-1 | - | TRBV5-1 | CASSWEGETEAFF | TGCGCCAGCAGCTGGGAGGGGGAAACTGAAGCTTTCTTT
- | TRBJ2-2 | - | TRBV4-2 | CASSVAGELFF | TGTGCCAGCAGCGTCGCCGGGGAGCTGTTTTTT
once | TRBJ1-5 | - | TRBV12-3/TRBV12-4 | CASSVTRLGNQPQHF | TGTGCCAGCAGTGTCACCCGCCTTGGCAATCAGCCCCAGCATTTT
- | TRBJ1-5 | - | TRBV7-2 | CASSLSALSNQPQHF | TGTGCCAGCAGCTTATCTGCGCTTAGCAATCAGCCCCAGCATTTT
many | TRBJ2-7 | - | TRBV11-2 | CASSLVMTSSYEQYF | TGTGCCAGCAGCTTAGTCATGACAAGCTCCTACGAGCAGTACTTC
- | TRBJ1-2 | TRBD1 | TRBV2 | CASSGQRYGYTF | TGTGCCAGCTCGGGACAGCGCTATGGCTACACCTTC
many | TRBJ1-2 | TRBD1 | TRBV28 | CASSADRGIYYGYTF | TGTGCCAGCAGTGCGGACAGGGGAATATACTATGGCTACACCTTC
- | TRBJ2-1 | - | TRBV20-1 | CSARDRGGSYNEQFF | TGCAGTGCTAGAGATAGGGGGGGCTCCTACAATGAGCAGTTCTTC
- | TRBJ2-1 | TRBD2 | TRBV15 | CATSRDPAGGRNEQFF | TGTGCCACCAGCAGAGATCCAGCGGGGGGGCGCAATGAGCAGTTCTTC